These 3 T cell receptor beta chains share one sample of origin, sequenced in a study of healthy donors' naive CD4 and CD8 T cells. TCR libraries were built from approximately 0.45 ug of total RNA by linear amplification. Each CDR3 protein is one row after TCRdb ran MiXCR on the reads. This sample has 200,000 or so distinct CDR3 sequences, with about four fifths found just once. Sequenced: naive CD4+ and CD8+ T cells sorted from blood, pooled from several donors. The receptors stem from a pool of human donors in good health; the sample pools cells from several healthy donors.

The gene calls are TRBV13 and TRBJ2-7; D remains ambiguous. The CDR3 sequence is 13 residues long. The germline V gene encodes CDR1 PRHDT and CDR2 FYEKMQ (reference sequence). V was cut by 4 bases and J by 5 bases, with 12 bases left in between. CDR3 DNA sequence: TGTGCCAGCAGCTCCCAAAATGGCCACGAGCAGTACTTC. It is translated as CASSSQNGHEQYF.

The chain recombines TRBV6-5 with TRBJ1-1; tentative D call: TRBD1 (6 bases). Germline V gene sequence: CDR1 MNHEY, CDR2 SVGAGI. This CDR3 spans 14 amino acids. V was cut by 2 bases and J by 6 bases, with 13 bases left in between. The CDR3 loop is CASSYHRDGAEAFF. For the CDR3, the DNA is TGTGCCAGCAGTTACCACAGGGATGGCGCTGAAGCTTTCTTT.

DNA for the CDR3: TGCGCCAGCAGACAGGGGAATAATTCACCCCTCCACTTT. This encodes CASRQGNNSPLHF. V is TRBV5-1 and J is TRBJ1-6; 7 bases line up with TRBD1. The V and J ends lost 5 bases and 5 bases, in that order; junction bases with no gene match: 1. CDR1 is SGHRS and CDR2 is YFSETQ in the germline V gene. The CDR3 length is 13 residues.